The next 8 T cell receptor beta chains were all read from a single sample in a study of cytomegalovirus exposure and HLA in healthy donors. Use of 60 Vbeta and 13 Jbeta primers characterized the PCR. This table comes from immunoSEQ multiplex PCR, and its TCRdb copy is limited to in-frame clones, with some not included. This table has approximately 79,000 clones, 78% appearing once. The sample taken for sequencing was PBMCs. The source is a male donor in good health and CMV-seropositive.

This clone was detected only once. The chain employs TRBV2 and TRBJ1-4; 10 nucleotides agree with TRBD1. CDR3 length: 15 residues. V gave up 2 bases and J gave up 7 bases; unmatched junction bases: 4. In germline, CDR1 is SNHLY, CDR2 FYNNEI. CDR3 in DNA: TGTGCCAGCAGTGAAAGACAGGGGGCTACTGAAAAACTGTTTTTT. Its translation is CASSERQGATEKLFF.

J is TRBJ1-1 and V is TRBV5-1; tentatively, D is TRBD1 (6 bases). Germline loops: CDR1 SGHRS, CDR2 YFSETQ. V lost 1 base to trimming and J lost 8 bases, with 12 bases between them. This CDR3 region has 13 residues. CDR3 residues: CASSLNVQGEAFF. DNA of the CDR3: TGCGCCAGCAGCTTGAACGTCCAGGGGGAAGCTTTCTTT.

The J gene is TRBJ2-7, the V gene TRBV5-1; 7 bases are a match to TRBD1. The germline V gene has CDR1 SGHRS and CDR2 YFSETQ. The CDR3 has 14 amino acids. The ends lost 8 bases at V and 6 bases at J; junction bases unmatched: 14. The CDR3 loop reads CASKLTGSGGEQYF. The CDR3 DNA reads TGCGCCAGTAAATTGACAGGGAGTGGGGGCGAGCAGTACTTC.

This sequence joins TRBV4-1 and TRBJ2-5, with 7 bases lining up with TRBD1. The J call could be wrong; TRBJ2-7 is a better fit for the DNA end. The CDR3 has 13 residues. Germline V lookup: CDR1 MGHRA, CDR2 YSYEKL. The CDR3: CASSGRGRDEQYF. In nucleotides, the CDR3 is TGCGCCAGCAGCGGAAGGGGGCGAGACGAGCAGTACTTC.

The chain links TRBV18 to TRBJ2-2; D remains ambiguous. This CDR3 comprises 15 residues. Trimming took off 3 bases at V and 5 bases at J, with 13 bases between the two ends. Germline V gene lookup returns CDR1 KGHSH and CDR2 LQKENI. This CDR3 is CASSPAYLRTGELFF. CDR3 in DNA: TGTGCCAGCTCACCGGCTTACCTGAGGACCGGGGAGCTGTTTTTT.

V gene TRBV5-4 combines with J gene TRBJ2-4; 7 bases align to TRBD2. The junction had 10 bases not matched to a gene; V was cut back by 4 bases and J by 9 bases. CDR1 is SGHNT, CDR2 YYREEE, per germline (reference sequence). CDR3 length: 14 residues. Here the CDR3 DNA reads TGTGCCAGCAGCCCCGGTACGGGAGGCTGCATTCAGTACTTC. Amino acid sequence: CASSPGTGGCIQYF.

This clone has only a few counts. The chain links TRBV7-6 to TRBJ2-2; TRBD1 might be the D (6 bases). V lost 5 bases and J 0 bases, leaving 13 bases between the germline ends. The CDR3 covers 16 residues. Germline V gene sequence: CDR1 SGHVS, CDR2 FNYEAQ. The CDR3 sequence is CASSLRDTSNTGELFF. In nucleotides, the CDR3 is TGTGCCAGCAGCCTACGGGACACCTCGAACACCGGGGAGCTGTTTTTT.

This clone was recorded only once. J is TRBJ1-1 and V is TRBV9, with D tentatively TRBD1 (5 bases). The CDR3 sequence is 15 residues long. Germline V CDR1 and CDR2: SGDLS, YYNGEE. The V gene lost 0 bases and the J gene lost 6 bases, with 15 bases spanning the gap. CDR3 residues: CASSVAAGWSAEAFF. CDR3 coding DNA: TGTGCCAGCAGCGTAGCGGCAGGGTGGTCGGCTGAAGCTTTCTTT. The full variable domain, in which reference TRBV9 and TRBJ1-1 provide the parts outside the CDR3, is DSGVTQTPKHLITATGQRVTLRCSPRSGDLSVYWYQQSLDQGLQFLIQYYNGEERAKGNILERFSAQQFPDLHSELNLSSLELGDSALYFCASSVAAGWSAEAFFGQGTRLTVV.